A selection of T cell receptor beta chains follows, all from one sample in a study of blood T cells in healthy people across ages. TCRdb reprocessed the 5' RACE reads via MiXCR and lists one record per CDR3 protein. Among hundreds of thousands of distinct CDR3 sequences listed, about 30% were seen once. The sequenced sample consisted of blood. Receptors were obtained from a woman aged 80 or over in good health. Both conserved end residues are part of each CDR3. A D gene is named only where the DNA matches it firmly. Clone sizes are given selectively: once, few, many, or a class where the clone is expanded.

TGTGCCAGCAGTTATAGGGAGGATTCAGAGACCCAGTACTTC,CASSYREDSETQYF,NA,NA,TRBV6-6,TRBJ2-5
TGTGCCAGCAGCTGGGACATCGCCACCAACACTGAAGCTTTCTTT,CASSWDIATNTEAFF,many,NA,TRBV5-6,TRBJ1-1
TGTGCCATCAGTGGCCTGGACAGTTTAAATCAGCCCCAGCATTTT,CAISGLDSLNQPQHF,many,NA,TRBV10-3,TRBJ1-5
TGTGCCATCAGTGCGCCGGGACTAGACTACAATGAGCAGTTCTTC,CAISAPGLDYNEQFF,few,TRBD2,TRBV10-3,TRBJ2-1
TGCGCCAGCAGCGATCCCACGGACGAGCAGTACTTC,CASSDPTDEQYF,many,NA,TRBV5-1,TRBJ2-7
TGCGCCAGCAGCCAACTGGGTGAGGATACGCAGTATTTT,CASSQLGEDTQYF,many,NA,TRBV5-1,TRBJ2-3
TGTGCCAGTAACCCTAGGACAGGGAGCTCTGGGGCCAACGTCCTGACTTTC,CASNPRTGSSGANVLTF,NA,TRBD1,TRBV19,TRBJ2-6
TGTGCCAGCAGCTTAGCACGGATCAACACTGAAGCTTTCTTT,CASSLARINTEAFF,NA,NA,TRBV7-8,TRBJ1-1
TGCAGTGCTATCCTCACGGGCTACACCTTC,CSAILTGYTF,NA,NA,TRBV20-1,TRBJ1-2
TGCGCCAGCAGCTTGACGACAGGGGAAGAGACCCAGTACTTC,CASSLTTGEETQYF,many,TRBD1,TRBV5-1,TRBJ2-5
TGCAGTGCTAGAGGGCACAGGAGCTCGTATAATTCACCCCTCCACTTT,CSARGHRSSYNSPLHF,NA,NA,TRBV20-1,TRBJ1-6
TGTGCCACCAGCAGAGATACGAAGGGATTTTCACCCCTCCACTTT,CATSRDTKGFSPLHF,NA,NA,TRBV15,TRBJ1-6
TGTGCCGGCAAGCCGGGGGGGTACAATGAGCAGTTCTTC,CAGKPGGYNEQFF,NA,TRBD2,TRBV6-1,TRBJ2-1
TGTGCCAGCAGCTTCCGACTGGGGGCAATCCAAGAGACCCAGTACTTC,CASSFRLGAIQETQYF,many,NA,TRBV5-6,TRBJ2-5
TGCGCCAGCAGCTTGGGGCCAGGGGGGCCCTACGAGCAGTACTTC,CASSLGPGGPYEQYF,NA,NA,TRBV5-1,TRBJ2-7
TGTGCCTGGAGTACCCGCGACAGGCTCTATGGCTACACCTTC,CAWSTRDRLYGYTF,few,NA,TRBV30,TRBJ1-2
TGTGCCATCAGTCCCTTTCAAGAGACCCAGTACTTC,CAISPFQETQYF,NA,NA,TRBV10-3,TRBJ2-5
TGTGCCAGCAGGAGGGACAGTCTCACAGATACGCAGTATTTT,CASRRDSLTDTQYF,NA,TRBD1,TRBV2,TRBJ2-3
TGTGCCTGGAGACCCACAGCGGACTATGGCTACACCTTC,CAWRPTADYGYTF,few,NA,TRBV30,TRBJ1-2
TGTGCCAGCAGCCCGGGACAGGGGCTGTCAGCTTTCTTT,CASSPGQGLSAFF,NA,TRBD1,TRBV5-5,TRBJ1-1
TGTGCCAGCAGCTTCGGGACAGGAGGCTCTAATGAGCAGTTCTTC,CASSFGTGGSNEQFF,NA,TRBD1,TRBV9,TRBJ2-1
TGCAGTATAGGAGGAGCAGGGCTAGCGAACGAGCAGTACTTC,CSIGGAGLANEQYF,many,NA,TRBV20-1,TRBJ2-7
TGTGCCAGCAGTGCTAGCGGGGGGGCGTTTGAGACCCAGTACTTC,CASSASGGAFETQYF,many,TRBD2,TRBV2,TRBJ2-5
TGTGCCAGCAGCGTAGGGCAAAGTTGGTACGAGCAGTACTTC,CASSVGQSWYEQYF,many,NA,TRBV9,TRBJ2-7
TGTGCCAGCAGCTTGGTGCCTAGAGAAGGAGATACGCAGTATTTT,CASSLVPREGDTQYF,few,NA,TRBV5-6,TRBJ2-3
TGCGCCAGCAGCCAAGCCCGGTTCACTGAAGCTTTCTTT,CASSQARFTEAFF,NA,NA,TRBV4-3,TRBJ1-1
TGCGCCAGCAGTAAGGGAAGAGAGACCCAGTACTTC,CASSKGRETQYF,NA,NA,TRBV5-1,TRBJ2-5
TGCAGTGCTCCTGGACAGGCTGAAAAACTGTTTTTT,CSAPGQAEKLFF,many,TRBD1,TRBV20-1,TRBJ1-4
TGTGCCAGCAGCTTAGATGGGGGACCGAACACTGAAGCTTTCTTT,CASSLDGGPNTEAFF,few,NA,TRBV7-2,TRBJ1-1
TGCAGCGTTGAGCCAGGCGGGAACACTGAAGCTTTCTTT,CSVEPGGNTEAFF,many,NA,TRBV29-1,TRBJ1-1
TGCAGTGCTAGAGATTCGGGGCCTGCCACAGATACGCAGTATTTT,CSARDSGPATDTQYF,many,NA,TRBV20-1,TRBJ2-3
TGTGCCAGCAGCCCCGGCCCAAACGGAGGCTACACCTTC,CASSPGPNGGYTF,NA,NA,TRBV12-3/TRBV12-4,TRBJ1-2
TGCGCCAGCAGCCTACCGACTAGCGGGAGGGCCGGGGTTAGCTCCTACAATGAGCAGTTCTTC,CASSLPTSGRAGVSSYNEQFF,NA,TRBD2,TRBV5-1,TRBJ2-1
TGTGCCAGCAGCGGGGAGCGCTACAAGCAGTTCTTC,CASSGERYKQFF,NA,NA,TRBV5-5,TRBJ2-1
TGTGCCAGCAGCTCCAAACAAGCGGGGAGGTGGGACTATGGCTACACCTTC,CASSSKQAGRWDYGYTF,few,NA,TRBV13,TRBJ1-2
TGTGCCAGCAGTGACTCGGGACAAAGGAGAGGCTACACCTTC,CASSDSGQRRGYTF,NA,NA,TRBV25-1,TRBJ1-2
TGCAGCGTTTCCACTCCCCCGCTGAACATTCAGTACTTC,CSVSTPPLNIQYF,NA,NA,TRBV29-1,TRBJ2-4
TGTGCCAGCAGCTCGAATGGATATGGCTACACCTTC,CASSSNGYGYTF,NA,NA,TRBV7-2,TRBJ1-2
TGTGCCAGCAGCGTGGCGACAGGGTTGGGGAGAAGCTCCTACAATGAGCAGTACTTC,CASSVATGLGRSSYNEQYF,few,TRBD1,TRBV9,TRBJ2-7
TGCAGTGCTAGCCCCAGGGTCGGTAGGAATTCACCCCTCCACTTT,CSASPRVGRNSPLHF,many,NA,TRBV20-1,TRBJ1-6
TGTGCTAGCAGCCCCTATGAGGGAGAAACTGAAGCTTTCTTT,CASSPYEGETEAFF,many,NA,TRBV7-7,TRBJ1-1
TGTGCCTGTACGACGGGGGGGCCTGAGCAGTTCTTC,CACTTGGPEQFF,few,TRBD2,TRBV30,TRBJ2-1
TGTGCCAGCAGCTTAGAGAGACGGGTCGGGACCCGGGGACAACTGGCGTATGGCTACACCTTC,CASSLERRVGTRGQLAYGYTF,many,NA,TRBV7-8,TRBJ1-2
TGTGCCAGCAGTTCGCCCGGGAGGGTGTATCCTGGCTACACCTTC,CASSSPGRVYPGYTF,NA,NA,TRBV6-2/TRBV6-3,TRBJ1-2
TGTGCCAGCAGCCGTGGGACTAGCGGGGGTCACGAGCAGTACTTC,CASSRGTSGGHEQYF,many,TRBD2,TRBV7-9,TRBJ2-7
TGTGCCAGCAGCCAAGAGGGGACTAGAAGCACAGATACGCAGTATTTT,CASSQEGTRSTDTQYF,NA,TRBD2,TRBV4-2,TRBJ2-3
TGTGCCAGCAGCTTGGGGGGAAGTGAGCAGCCCCAGCATTTT,CASSLGGSEQPQHF,NA,NA,TRBV7-4,TRBJ1-5
TGTGCCAGCAGGATAGCGGGGGCCCCAGGTGAGCAGTTCTTC,CASRIAGAPGEQFF,NA,TRBD2,TRBV11-2,TRBJ2-1
TGTGCCAGCAGTTCGGACAGGGGGCAATTTGGCTACACCTTC,CASSSDRGQFGYTF,many,TRBD1,TRBV7-2,TRBJ1-2
TGCGCCAGCAGCCATTCCCCGGGAAACAACCATGGCTACACCTTC,CASSHSPGNNHGYTF,many,NA,TRBV4-1,TRBJ1-2